The 8 T cell receptor beta chains below come from one sample, sequenced in a study of beta chain features in type 1 diabetes. Study conclusions and caveats: Among all four CD4+ subsets, Type 1 diabetes patients had TCRB CDR3s that were moderately but significantly shorter.

cDNA synthesis used the whole RNA isolate, giving expressed TCRB sequences. The data were produced by immunoSEQ multiplex PCR, yet TCRdb's version contains in-frame clones alone and is incomplete. This sample yields fewer than 350,000 clones, of which around 16% are seen a single time; roughly 0.015% belongs to the top ten. The antigens for these receptors are not known. Sequencing used naive CD4+ T cells from blood. The receptors were gathered from a man younger than 35 with type 1 diabetes.

The CDR3 reads CASSPKTSGSRSSYEQYF. Written as DNA, the CDR3 is TGTGCCAGCAGCCCAAAGACTAGCGGGAGTCGGAGCTCCTACGAGCAGTACTTC. The chain combines TRBV7-9 with TRBJ2-7, with 12 bases lining up with TRBD2. V trimming: 5 bases; J trimming: 0 bases; junction bases outside the gene matches: 11. The CDR3 covers 18 residues. In germline, CDR1 is SEHNR, CDR2 FQNEAQ (reference sequence).

The V call is TRBV15, the J call TRBJ2-6; 7 positions agree with TRBD1. The CDR3 totals 20 residues. The V segment lost 0 bases and the J segment 1 base; nucleotides outside the gene matches: 12. Germline V lookup: CDR1 LNHNV, CDR2 YYDKDF (reference sequence). The CDR3: CATSRDMRGQMGSGANVLTF. The CDR3 region has the DNA TGTGCCACCAGCAGAGATATGAGGGGGCAAATGGGATCTGGGGCCAACGTCCTGACTTTC. Supplemented by reference TRBV15 and TRBJ2-6, the full variable domain reads DAMVIQNPRYQVTQFGKPVTLSCSQTLNHNVMYWYQQKSSQAPKLLFHYYDKDFNNEADTPDNFQSRRPNTSFCFLDIRSPGLGDTAMYLCATSRDMRGQMGSGANVLTFGAGSRLTVL.

This chain links TRBV7-9 with TRBJ1-2, with 9 bases that match TRBD1. V shed 5 bases, J shed 6 bases, and the junction held 7 bases outside the gene matches. Germline V gene data show CDR1 as SEHNR and CDR2 as FQNEAQ (reference sequence). This CDR3 region has 14 residues. CDR3 sequence (DNA): TGTGCCAGCAGCGAAAGACAGGGGGTGCATGGCTACACCTTC. Residues: CASSERQGVHGYTF.

This clone was recorded a few times. The V gene is TRBV7-2, the J gene TRBJ2-1, with a possible D match to TRBD1 (5 bases). V lost 5 bases, J lost 8 bases, and 13 bases lay in between. The CDR3 totals 13 residues. The germline gives CDR1 SGHTA, CDR2 FQGNSA. CDR3 nucleotide sequence: TGTGCCAGCAGCCCTACCGCAGGGCATGAGCAGTTCTTC. It codes for CASSPTAGHEQFF.

This clone was recorded a few times. The gene calls are TRBV4-2 and TRBJ2-3; 12 bases fit TRBD2. Per the germline V gene, CDR1 is LGHNA and CDR2 is YNFKEQ. With V trimmed by 3 bases and J by 4 bases, 8 bases remained unmatched. CDR3 size: 17 residues. The CDR3 sequence: CASSQRLAGDGSDTQYF. CDR3 in DNA: TGTGCCAGCAGCCAGCGACTAGCGGGAGATGGATCAGATACGCAGTATTTT.

The chain joins TRBV28 to TRBJ1-2, with no clear D. V was trimmed by 1 base and J by 8 bases, leaving 14 bases between them. CDR1 and CDR2 from the germline V gene are MDHEN and SYDVKM. There are 14 residues in the CDR3. CDR3: CASSLFAIARGYTF. CDR3 DNA: TGTGCCAGCAGTTTATTCGCGATTGCTCGGGGCTACACCTTC.

The chain links TRBV27 to TRBJ1-5, with a possible D match to TRBD1 (6 bases). CDR3 size: 15 residues. Germline V gene lookup returns CDR1 MNHEY and CDR2 SMNVEV (reference sequence). V shed 5 bases and J shed 7 bases, with 18 bases lying between them. CDR3 sequence: CASSHDHRAEQPQHF. Here the CDR3 DNA reads TGTGCCAGCAGTCACGACCACAGGGCTGAGCAGCCCCAGCATTTT.

This clone turned up a few times. This sequence joins TRBV7-2 and TRBJ2-7, with a weak D call TRBD2 (6 bases). The CDR3 runs to 17 residues. V was cut by 0 bases and J by 0 bases, with 15 bases left in between. In germline, CDR1 is SGHTA, CDR2 FQGNSA. Here the CDR3 reads CASSLAYPGLGSYEQYF. The DNA for the CDR3 is TGTGCCAGCAGCTTAGCCTATCCGGGACTGGGCTCCTACGAGCAGTACTTC.